The entry below describes one T cell receptor (beta chain). The antigen remains undetermined. The data were taken from a study of TIL therapy for anti-PD-1-resistant metastatic lung cancer. Study context: Patients had a median age of around 54 years (range roughly 38-75). Half of patients were current or former smokers. Regarding the study as a whole: Many TIL product clones were absent from baseline tumor, suggesting clonal contraction.

The CDR3 is 17 residues long. CDR1 and CDR2 from the germline V gene are SGHTA and FQGNSA. Germline trimming cut 5 bases from V and 6 bases from J; bases unmatched to any gene: 14. The libraries were made with immunoSEQ v3. Libraries were sequenced to some 2 million read pairs (survey) or about 5-6 million (deep). Sequencing was performed with immunoSEQ multiplex PCR; in TCRdb, only in-frame clones are kept and a portion is missing. The sample lists thousands of clones; 64% were seen once. The sample's time point: pre-treatment sample, taken before nivolumab and TIL therapy. Tumor tissue came from excised metastases, mostly pleural nodules or supraclavicular lymph nodes.

Sequencing was performed on tumor tissue, taken at baseline. The clonotype was recovered from a man between 70 and 80 years old with non-small cell lung cancer. The chain links TRBV7-2 to TRBJ2-1, with TRBD1 matching 9 bases. The CDR3 DNA sequence: TGTGCCAGCAGCCTAATAGGGACAGGGAGGTTGGGCAATGAGCAGTTCTTC. Translated, it gives CASSLIGTGRLGNEQFF. Using reference TRBV7-2 and TRBJ2-1 for the parts outside the CDR3, the full variable domain is GAGVSQSPSNKVTEKGKDVELRCDPISGHTALYWYRQSLGQGLEFLIYFQGNSAPDKSGLPSDRFSAERTGGSVSTLTIQRTQQEDSAVYLCASSLIGTGRLGNEQFFGPGTRLTVL.